This TCR beta chain is from a study of cytomegalovirus exposure and HLA in healthy donors. Study-level results: First-cohort TCR clusters tended to co-occur in the roughly 130 validation repertoires, a later analysis found.

The CDR3 is made up of 14 amino acids. V was cut by 0 bases and J by 3 bases, with 10 bases left in between. Germline V gene sequence: CDR1 SGDLS, CDR2 YYNGEE. Method: immunoSEQ multiplex PCR; TCRdb's copy keeps in-frame clones and lacks some. The data contain around 70,000 clones, 95% of them singletons. About this clone itself: Its antigen is undetermined.

The TCR sequence derives from a man between 18 and 29 years old in good health and CMV-seronegative. The rearrangement joins TRBV9 to TRBJ2-7; D is perhaps TRBD1 (6 bases). The specimen was PBMCs. CDR3 bases: TGTGCCAGCAGCGTAGTAGGGGGTGACTACGAGCAGTACTTC. It yields the protein CASSVVGGDYEQYF.